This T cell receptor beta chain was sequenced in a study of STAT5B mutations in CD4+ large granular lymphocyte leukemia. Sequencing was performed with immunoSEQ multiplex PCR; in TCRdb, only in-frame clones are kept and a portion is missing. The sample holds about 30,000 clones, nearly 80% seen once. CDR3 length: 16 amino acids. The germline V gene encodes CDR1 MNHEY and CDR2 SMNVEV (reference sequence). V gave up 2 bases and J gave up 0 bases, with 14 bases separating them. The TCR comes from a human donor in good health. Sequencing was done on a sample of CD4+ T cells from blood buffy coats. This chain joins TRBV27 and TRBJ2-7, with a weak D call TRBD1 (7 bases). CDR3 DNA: TGTGCCAGCAGTTTAGCGGCAGGGGGGAGCTCCTACGAGCAGTACTTC. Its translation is CASSLAAGGSSYEQYF.